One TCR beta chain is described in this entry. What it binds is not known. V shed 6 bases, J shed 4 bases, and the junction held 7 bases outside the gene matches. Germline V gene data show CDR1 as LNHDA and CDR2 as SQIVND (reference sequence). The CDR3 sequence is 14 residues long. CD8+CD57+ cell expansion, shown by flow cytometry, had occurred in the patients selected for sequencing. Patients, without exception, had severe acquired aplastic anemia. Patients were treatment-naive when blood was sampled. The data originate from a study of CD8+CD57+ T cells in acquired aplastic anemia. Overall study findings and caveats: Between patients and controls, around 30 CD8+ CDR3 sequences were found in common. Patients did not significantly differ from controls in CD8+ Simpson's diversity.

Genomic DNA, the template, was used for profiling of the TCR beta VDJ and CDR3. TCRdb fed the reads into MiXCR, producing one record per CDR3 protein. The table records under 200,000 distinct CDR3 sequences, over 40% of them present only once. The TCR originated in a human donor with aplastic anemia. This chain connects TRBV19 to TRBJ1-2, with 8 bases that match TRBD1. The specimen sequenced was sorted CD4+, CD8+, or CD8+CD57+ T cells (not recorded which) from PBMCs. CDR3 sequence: CASRDRADPYGYTF. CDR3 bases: TGTGCCAGTAGGGACAGGGCAGATCCCTATGGCTACACCTTC.